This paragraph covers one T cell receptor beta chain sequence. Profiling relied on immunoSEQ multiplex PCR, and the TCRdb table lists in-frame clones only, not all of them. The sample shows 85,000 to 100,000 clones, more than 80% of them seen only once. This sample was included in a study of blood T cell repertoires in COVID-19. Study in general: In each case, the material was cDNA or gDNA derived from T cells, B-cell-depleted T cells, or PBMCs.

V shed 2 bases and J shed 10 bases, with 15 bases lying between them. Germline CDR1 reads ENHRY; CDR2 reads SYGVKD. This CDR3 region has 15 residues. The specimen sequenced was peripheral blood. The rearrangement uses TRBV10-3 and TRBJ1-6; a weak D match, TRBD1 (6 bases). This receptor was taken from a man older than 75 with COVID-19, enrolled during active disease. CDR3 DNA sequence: TGTGCCATCAGTGAGATCCGTGGGGGCGGATCACCCCTCCACTTT. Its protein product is CAISEIRGGGSPLHF.